The 4 T cell receptor beta chains below all came from one sample that was sequenced in a study of blood T cells in healthy people across ages. Next came a second PCR, run for about 7 to 12 cycles, which used a sample-barcoded 5' primer along with a J-beta primer mix. TCRdb ran MiXCR on the 5' RACE reads and lists one entry per CDR3 protein. The data show 450,000 to 700,000 distinct CDR3 sequences, 27% seen once. Source material: blood. The origin of the receptors is a woman in her sixties or seventies in good health.

The gene calls are TRBV18 and TRBJ1-5; the D is unclear. V was cut by 6 bases and J by 9 bases, with 9 bases left in between. The CDR3 is made up of 11 amino acids. The germline V gene encodes CDR1 KGHSH and CDR2 LQKENI. CDR3 in amino acids: CASSPTGPQHF. The DNA for the CDR3 is TGTGCCAGCTCCCCCACTGGGCCCCAGCATTTT. Variable domain in full (rest from reference TRBV18 and TRBJ1-5): NAGVMQNPRHLVRRRGQEARLRCSPMKGHSHVYWYRQLPEEGLKFMVYLQKENIIDESGMPKERFSAEFPKEGPSILRIQQVVRGDSAAYFCASSPTGPQHFGDGTRLSIL.

This clonotype was detected a few times. The V call is TRBV20-1, the J call TRBJ1-2, with TRBD1 matching 8 bases. The CDR3 is 14 residues long. The J segment lost 6 bases and the V segment lost 2 bases, leaving 8 bases of the junction unmatched. Per germline, CDR1 DFQATT and CDR2 SNEGSKA (reference sequence). The CDR3: CSARSSGTGHGYTF. DNA for the CDR3: TGCAGTGCTAGATCTTCCGGGACAGGCCATGGCTACACCTTC.

The chain combines TRBV20-1 with TRBJ2-1, with 8 bases fitting TRBD1. The J call may be wrong; the DNA end is better matched by TRBJ2-5. This CDR3 contains 15 residues. CDR1 is DFQATT, CDR2 SNEGSKA, per germline (reference sequence). For the CDR3, the DNA is TGCAGTGCTAGTAGGCCAGGGGGCCGGGGGAAGACCCAGTACTTC. It specifies CSASRPGGRGKTQYF.

With respect to this clonotype: A much larger clone lies a single base off, so this may be a read error. The chain links TRBV2 to TRBJ2-1; 9 nucleotides align to TRBD2. The germline V gene encodes CDR1 SNHLY and CDR2 FYNNEI. This CDR3 is 15 amino acids long. The CDR3 bases are TGTGCCAGCAGCGGGACTAGCATGGCCCAAGAGACCCGGTACTTC. It translates to CASSGTSMAQETRYF.